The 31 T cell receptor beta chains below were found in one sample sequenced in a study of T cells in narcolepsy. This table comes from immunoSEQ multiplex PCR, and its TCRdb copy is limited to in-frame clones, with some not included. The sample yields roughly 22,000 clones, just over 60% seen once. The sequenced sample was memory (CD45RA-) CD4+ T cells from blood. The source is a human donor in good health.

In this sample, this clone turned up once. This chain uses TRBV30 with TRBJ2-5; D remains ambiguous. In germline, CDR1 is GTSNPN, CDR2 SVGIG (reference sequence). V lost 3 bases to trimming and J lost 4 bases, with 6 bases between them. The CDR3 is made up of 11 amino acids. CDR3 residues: CAWSERETQYF. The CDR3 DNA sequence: TGTGCCTGGAGCGAAAGAGAGACCCAGTACTTC.

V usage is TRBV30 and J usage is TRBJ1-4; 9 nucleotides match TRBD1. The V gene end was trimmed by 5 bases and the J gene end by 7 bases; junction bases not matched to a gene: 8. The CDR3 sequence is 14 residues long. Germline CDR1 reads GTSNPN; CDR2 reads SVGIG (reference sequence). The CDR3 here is CAWRKQGAAEKLFF. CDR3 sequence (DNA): TGTGCCTGGCGAAAACAGGGGGCGGCTGAAAAACTGTTTTTT.

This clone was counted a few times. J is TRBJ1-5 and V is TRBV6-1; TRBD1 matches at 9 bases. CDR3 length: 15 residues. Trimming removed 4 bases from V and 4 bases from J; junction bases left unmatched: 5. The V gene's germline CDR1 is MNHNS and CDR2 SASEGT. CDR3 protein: CASSVGQGKNQPQHF. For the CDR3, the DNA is TGTGCCAGCAGTGTGGGACAGGGTAAGAATCAGCCCCAGCATTTT.

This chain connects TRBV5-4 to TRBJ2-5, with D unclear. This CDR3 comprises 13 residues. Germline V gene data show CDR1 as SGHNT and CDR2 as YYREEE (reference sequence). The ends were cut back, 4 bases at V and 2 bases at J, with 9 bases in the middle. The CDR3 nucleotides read TGTGCCAGCAGCCCCGACGATCAAGAGACCCAGTACTTC. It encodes CASSPDDQETQYF.

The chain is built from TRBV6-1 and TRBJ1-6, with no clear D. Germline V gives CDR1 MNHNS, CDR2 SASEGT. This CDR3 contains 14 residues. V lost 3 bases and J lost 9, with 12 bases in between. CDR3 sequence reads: CASSDMREFSPLHF. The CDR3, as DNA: TGTGCCAGCAGTGACATGAGGGAATTTTCACCCCTCCACTTT.

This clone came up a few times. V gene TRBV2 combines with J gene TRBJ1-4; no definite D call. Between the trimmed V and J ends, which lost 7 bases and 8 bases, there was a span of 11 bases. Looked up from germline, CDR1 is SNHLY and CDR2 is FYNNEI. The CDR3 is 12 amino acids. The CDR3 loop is CASTPQREKLFF. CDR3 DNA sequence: TGTGCCAGCACCCCCCAGCGGGAAAAACTGTTTTTT.

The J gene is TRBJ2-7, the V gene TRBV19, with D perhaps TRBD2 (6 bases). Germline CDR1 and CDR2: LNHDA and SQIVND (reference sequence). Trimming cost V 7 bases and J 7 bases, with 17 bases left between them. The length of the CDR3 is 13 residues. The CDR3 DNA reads TGTGCCAGTATAGGTACCCGGAGGGGAGAGCAGTACTTC. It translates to CASIGTRRGEQYF.

CDR3 nucleotides: TGTGCCAGCAGCCAAGATCATAGCGGGAATGGCGGGGAGCTGTTTTTT. It is translated as CASSQDHSGNGGELFF. V and J are TRBV4-2 and TRBJ2-2; 8 bases line up with TRBD2. The CDR3 runs 16 residues. Germline values: CDR1 LGHNA, CDR2 YNFKEQ. The trim removed 0 bases at V and 7 bases at J, leaving 7 bases unmatched.

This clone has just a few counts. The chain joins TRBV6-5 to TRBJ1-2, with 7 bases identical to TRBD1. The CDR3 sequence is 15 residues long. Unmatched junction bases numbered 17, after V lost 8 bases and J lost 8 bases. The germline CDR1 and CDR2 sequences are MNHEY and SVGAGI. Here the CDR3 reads CASGRTGEHGRGYTF. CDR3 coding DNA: TGTGCCAGCGGGCGGACAGGTGAACACGGGAGGGGCTACACCTTC.

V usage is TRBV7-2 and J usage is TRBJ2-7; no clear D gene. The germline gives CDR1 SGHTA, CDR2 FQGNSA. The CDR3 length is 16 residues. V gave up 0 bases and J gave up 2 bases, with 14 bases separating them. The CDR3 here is CASSLAGPQETYEQYF. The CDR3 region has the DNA TGTGCCAGCAGCTTAGCCGGGCCCCAGGAGACCTACGAGCAGTACTTC.

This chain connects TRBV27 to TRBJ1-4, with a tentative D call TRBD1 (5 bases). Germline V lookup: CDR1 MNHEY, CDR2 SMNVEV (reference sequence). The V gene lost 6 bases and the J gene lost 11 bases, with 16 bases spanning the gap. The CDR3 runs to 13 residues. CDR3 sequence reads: CASSQKPGGKLFF. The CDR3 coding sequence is TGTGCCAGCAGCCAAAAACCGGGGGGGAAACTGTTTTTT.

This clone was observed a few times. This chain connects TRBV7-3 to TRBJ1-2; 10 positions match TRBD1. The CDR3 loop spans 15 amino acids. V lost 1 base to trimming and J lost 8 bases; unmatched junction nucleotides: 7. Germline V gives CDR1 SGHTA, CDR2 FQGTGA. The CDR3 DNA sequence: TGTGCCAGCAGCTTAAGTGGGACAGGGGCAGCGGGCTACACCTTC. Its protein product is CASSLSGTGAAGYTF. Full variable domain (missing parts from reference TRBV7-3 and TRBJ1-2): GAGVSQTPSNKVTEKGKYVELRCDPISGHTALYWYRQSLGQGPEFLIYFQGTGAADDSGLPNDRFFAVRPEGSVSTLKIQRTERGDSAVYLCASSLSGTGAAGYTFGSGTRLTVV.

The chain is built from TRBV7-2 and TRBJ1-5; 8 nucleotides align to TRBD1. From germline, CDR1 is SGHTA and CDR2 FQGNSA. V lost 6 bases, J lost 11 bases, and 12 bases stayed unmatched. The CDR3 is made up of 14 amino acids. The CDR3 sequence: CASSLTGGSLAQHF. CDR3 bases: TGTGCCAGCAGTTTAACAGGGGGGAGTCTGGCCCAGCATTTT. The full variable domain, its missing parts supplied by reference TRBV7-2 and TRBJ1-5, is GAGVSQSPSNKVTEKGKDVELRCDPISGHTALYWYRQSLGQGLEFLIYFQGNSAPDKSGLPSDRFSAERTGGSVSTLTIQRTQQEDSAVYLCASSLTGGSLAQHFGDGTRLSIL.

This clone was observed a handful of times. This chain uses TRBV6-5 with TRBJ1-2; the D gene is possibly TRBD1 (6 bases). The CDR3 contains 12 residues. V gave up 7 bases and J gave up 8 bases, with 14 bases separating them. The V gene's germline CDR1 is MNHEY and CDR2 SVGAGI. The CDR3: CASTTGGVGYTF. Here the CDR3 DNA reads TGTGCCAGCACGACTGGGGGCGTCGGCTACACCTTC.

CDR3 loop: CASRGRTGSTDTQYF. Written as DNA, the CDR3 is TGTGCCAGCAGGGGCCGGACAGGGAGCACAGATACGCAGTATTTT. The rearrangement joins TRBV7-2 to TRBJ2-3, with TRBD1 identical over 8 bases. The CDR3 spans 15 residues. Trimming removed 6 bases from V and 0 bases from J; junction bases left unmatched: 5. The germline V gene encodes CDR1 SGHTA and CDR2 FQGNSA.

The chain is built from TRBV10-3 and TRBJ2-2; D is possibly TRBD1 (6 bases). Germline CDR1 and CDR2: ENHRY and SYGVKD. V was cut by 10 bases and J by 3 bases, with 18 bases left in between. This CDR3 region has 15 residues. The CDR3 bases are TGTGCCACTGGTCCCGGGACACTCTACACCGGGGAGCTGTTTTTT. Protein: CATGPGTLYTGELFF.

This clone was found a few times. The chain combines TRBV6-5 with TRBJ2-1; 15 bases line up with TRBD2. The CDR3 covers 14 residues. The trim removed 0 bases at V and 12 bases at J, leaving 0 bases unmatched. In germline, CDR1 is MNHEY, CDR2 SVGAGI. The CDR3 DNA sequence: TGTGCCAGCAGTTACTCGGGACTAGCGGGGGGGCAGTTCTTC. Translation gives CASSYSGLAGGQFF.

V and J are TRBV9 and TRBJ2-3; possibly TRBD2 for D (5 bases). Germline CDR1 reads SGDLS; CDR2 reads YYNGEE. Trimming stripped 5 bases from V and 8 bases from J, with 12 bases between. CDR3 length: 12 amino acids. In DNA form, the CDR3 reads TGTGCCAGCAGTGAGTTCGAGGGTACGCAGTATTTT. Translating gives CASSEFEGTQYF.

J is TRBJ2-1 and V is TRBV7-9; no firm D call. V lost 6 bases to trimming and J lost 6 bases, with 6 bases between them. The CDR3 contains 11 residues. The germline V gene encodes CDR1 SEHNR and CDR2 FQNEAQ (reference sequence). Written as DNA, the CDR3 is TGTGCCAGCAGACCCGTCAATGAGCAGTTCTTC. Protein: CASRPVNEQFF.

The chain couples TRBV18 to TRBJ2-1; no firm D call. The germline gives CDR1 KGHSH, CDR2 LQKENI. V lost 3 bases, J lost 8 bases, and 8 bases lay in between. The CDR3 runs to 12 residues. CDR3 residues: CASSPSMDEQFF. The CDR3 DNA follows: TGTGCCAGCTCACCTTCAATGGATGAGCAGTTCTTC. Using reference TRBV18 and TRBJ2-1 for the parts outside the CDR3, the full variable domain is NAGVMQNPRHLVRRRGQEARLRCSPMKGHSHVYWYRQLPEEGLKFMVYLQKENIIDESGMPKERFSAEFPKEGPSILRIQQVVRGDSAAYFCASSPSMDEQFFGPGTRLTVL.

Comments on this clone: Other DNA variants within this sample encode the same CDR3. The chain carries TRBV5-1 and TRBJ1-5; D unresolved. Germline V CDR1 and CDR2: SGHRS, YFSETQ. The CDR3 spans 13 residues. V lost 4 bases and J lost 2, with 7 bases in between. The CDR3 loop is CASSLDGNQPQHF. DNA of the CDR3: TGCGCCAGCAGCCTGGACGGCAATCAGCCCCAGCATTTT.

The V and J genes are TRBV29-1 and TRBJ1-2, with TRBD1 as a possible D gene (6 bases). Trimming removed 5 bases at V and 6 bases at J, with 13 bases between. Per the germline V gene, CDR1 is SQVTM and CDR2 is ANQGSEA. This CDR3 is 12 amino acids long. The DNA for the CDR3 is TGCAGCGTTCAGGGGACGCAGGATGGCTACACCTTC. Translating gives CSVQGTQDGYTF. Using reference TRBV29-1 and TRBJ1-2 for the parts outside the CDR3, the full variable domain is SAVISQKPSRDICQRGTSLTIQCQVDSQVTMMFWYRQQPGQSLTLIATANQGSEATYESGFVIDKFPISRPNLTFSTLTVSNMSPEDSSIYLCSVQGTQDGYTFGSGTRLTVV.

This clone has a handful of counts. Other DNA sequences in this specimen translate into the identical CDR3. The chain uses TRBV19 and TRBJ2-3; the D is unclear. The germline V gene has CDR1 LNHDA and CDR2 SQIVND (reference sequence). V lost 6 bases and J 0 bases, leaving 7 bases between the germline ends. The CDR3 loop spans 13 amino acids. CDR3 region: CASSGSSTDTQYF. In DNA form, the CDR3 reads TGTGCCAGTAGCGGATCTAGCACAGATACGCAGTATTTT.

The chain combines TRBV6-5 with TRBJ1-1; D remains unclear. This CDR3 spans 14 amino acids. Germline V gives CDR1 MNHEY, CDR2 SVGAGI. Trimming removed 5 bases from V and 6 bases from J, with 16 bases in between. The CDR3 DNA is TGTGCCAGCAGTCCTTTAGAGAAGGGAGCTGAAGCTTTCTTT. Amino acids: CASSPLEKGAEAFF.

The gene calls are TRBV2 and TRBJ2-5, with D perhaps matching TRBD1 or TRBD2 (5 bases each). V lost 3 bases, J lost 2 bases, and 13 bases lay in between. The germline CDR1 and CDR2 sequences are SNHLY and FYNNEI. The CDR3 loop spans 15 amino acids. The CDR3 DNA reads TGTGCCAGCAGTGATTTGGGAGAGGGGCAAGAGACCCAGTACTTC. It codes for CASSDLGEGQETQYF.

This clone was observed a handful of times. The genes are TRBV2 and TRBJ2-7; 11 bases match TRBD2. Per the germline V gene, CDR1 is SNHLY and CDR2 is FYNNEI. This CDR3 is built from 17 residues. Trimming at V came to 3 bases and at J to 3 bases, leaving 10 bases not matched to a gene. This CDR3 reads CASSDLEVAGGDYEQYF. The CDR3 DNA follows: TGTGCCAGCAGTGACTTGGAGGTAGCGGGAGGGGACTACGAGCAGTACTTC. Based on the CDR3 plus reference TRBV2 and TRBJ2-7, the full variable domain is EPEVTQTPSHQVTQMGQEVILRCVPISNHLYFYWYRQILGQKVEFLVSFYNNEISEKSEIFDDQFSVERPDGSNFTLKIRSTKLEDSAMYFCASSDLEVAGGDYEQYFGPGTRLTVT.

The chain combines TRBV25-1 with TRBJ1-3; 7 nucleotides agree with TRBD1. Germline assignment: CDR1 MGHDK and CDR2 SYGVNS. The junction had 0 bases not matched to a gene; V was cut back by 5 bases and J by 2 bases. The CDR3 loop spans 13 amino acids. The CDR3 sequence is CASSQGAGNTIYF. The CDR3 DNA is TGTGCCAGCAGTCAGGGGGCTGGAAACACCATATATTTT.

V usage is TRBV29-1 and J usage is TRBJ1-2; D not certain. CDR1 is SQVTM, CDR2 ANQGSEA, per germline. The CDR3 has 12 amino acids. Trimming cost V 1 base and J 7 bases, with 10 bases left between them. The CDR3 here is CSVEVRWGGYTF. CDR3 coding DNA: TGCAGCGTTGAAGTCCGCTGGGGTGGCTACACCTTC.

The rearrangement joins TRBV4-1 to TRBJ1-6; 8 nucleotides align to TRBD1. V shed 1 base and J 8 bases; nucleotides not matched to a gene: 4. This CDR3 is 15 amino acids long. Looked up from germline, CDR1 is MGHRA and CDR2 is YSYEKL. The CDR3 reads CASSQVGQAYSPLHF. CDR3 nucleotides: TGCGCCAGCAGCCAAGTGGGACAGGCCTATTCACCCCTCCACTTT.

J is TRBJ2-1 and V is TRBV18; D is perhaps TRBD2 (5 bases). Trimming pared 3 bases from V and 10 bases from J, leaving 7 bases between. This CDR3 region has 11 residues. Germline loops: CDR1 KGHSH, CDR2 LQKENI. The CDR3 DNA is TGTGCCAGCTCACCTGAGGGCGAGCAGTTCTTC. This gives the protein CASSPEGEQFF.

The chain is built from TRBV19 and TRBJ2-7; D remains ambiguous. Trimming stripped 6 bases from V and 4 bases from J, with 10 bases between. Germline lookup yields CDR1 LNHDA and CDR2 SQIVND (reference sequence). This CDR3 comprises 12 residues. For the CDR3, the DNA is TGTGCCAGTAGAAATGGTGATTACGAGCAGTACTTC. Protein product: CASRNGDYEQYF.